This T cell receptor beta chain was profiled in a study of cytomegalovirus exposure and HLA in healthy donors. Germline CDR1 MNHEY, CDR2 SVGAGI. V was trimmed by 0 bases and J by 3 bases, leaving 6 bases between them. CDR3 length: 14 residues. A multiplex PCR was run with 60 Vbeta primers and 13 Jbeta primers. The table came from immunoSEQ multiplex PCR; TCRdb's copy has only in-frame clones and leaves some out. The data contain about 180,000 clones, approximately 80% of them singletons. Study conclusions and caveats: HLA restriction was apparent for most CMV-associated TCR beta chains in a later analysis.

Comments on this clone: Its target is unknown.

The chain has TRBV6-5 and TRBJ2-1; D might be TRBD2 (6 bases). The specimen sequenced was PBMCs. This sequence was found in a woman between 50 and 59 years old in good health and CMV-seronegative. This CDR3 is CASSYSGGYNEQFF. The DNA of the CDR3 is TGTGCCAGCAGTTACTCGGGGGGCTACAATGAGCAGTTCTTC.